The rows below give T cell receptor beta chains drawn from one sample of a study of shared clonotypes between healthy human individuals. Sequenced by immunoSEQ multiplex PCR; TCRdb stores in-frame clones only, minus some. The sample carries nearly 750,000 clones, approximately 77% recorded once. Sequencing was carried out using memory CD4+ T cells sorted from blood. All receptors come from a woman in her twenties or thirties in good health. Each CDR3 is given with its conserved first and last residue. The D gene is left open where the match is weak. Not all rows give a size; the values are once, few, many and, for expanded clones, a class.

>TRBD2|NA|TRBJ2-7|TRBV11-3
TGTGCCAGCAGCTTAGAGGGACTAGCGGGAGTCAACGAGCAGTACTTC
CASSLEGLAGVNEQYF
>TRBD2|few|TRBJ2-1|TRBV2
TGTGCCAGCAGGGTTAGTCTAGCGGTCTACAATGAGCAGTTCTTC
CASRVSLAVYNEQFF
>TRBD1|NA|TRBJ2-1|TRBV28
TGTGCCAGCACCCTCCCCCTCGGGACAGGGAACAATGAGCAGTTCTTC
CASTLPLGTGNNEQFF
>TRBD2|once|TRBJ2-7|TRBV5-1
TGCGCCAGCAGCCCTACAGCCGGGACTAGCGGGACAGAGCAGTACTTC
CASSPTAGTSGTEQYF
>NA|NA|TRBJ2-1|TRBV5-1
TGCGCCAGCAGCTTTCCGGGATACAATGAGCAGTTCTTC
CASSFPGYNEQFF
>NA|NA|TRBJ2-5|TRBV2
TGTGCCAGCAGTGCCCAGGGCCTTTCAGAGACCCAGTACTTC
CASSAQGLSETQYF
>NA|few|TRBJ2-3|TRBV7-2
TGTGCCAGCAGATGGGGGCCCGGCACAGATACGCAGTATTTT
CASRWGPGTDTQYF
>NA|few|TRBJ2-7|TRBV28
TGTGCCAGCAGTTTACAGTACGAGCAGTACTTC
CASSLQYEQYF
>NA|NA|TRBJ2-7|TRBV29-1
TGCAGCGTTACGGTGGCGCGGGTCTCCTACGAGCAGTACTTC
CSVTVARVSYEQYF
>NA|NA|TRBJ1-2|TRBV9
TGTGCCAGCAGCGTAGCTGGTACTGGCTACACCTTC
CASSVAGTGYTF
>NA|NA|TRBJ1-5|TRBV28
TGTGCCAGCAATATCCTACTAAGGGGTCAGCCCCAGCATTTT
CASNILLRGQPQHF
>NA|few|TRBJ1-5|TRBV5-5
TGTGCCAGCAGGCGGAACGACTTTAGCAATCAGCCCCAGCATTTT
CASRRNDFSNQPQHF
>NA|NA|TRBJ1-6|TRBV6-5
TGTGCCAGCAGTTTGGGGGGGAATTCACCCCTCCACTTT
CASSLGGNSPLHF
>TRBD2|few|TRBJ2-1|TRBV10-3
TGTGCCATCAGAGGGACTAGCGGGAGAGCAAATGAGCAGTTCTTC
CAIRGTSGRANEQFF
>TRBD2|few|TRBJ2-7|TRBV7-8
TGTGCCAGCAGCTTAGTTCCTGGGACTAGCGGGATCTACGAGCAGTACTTC
CASSLVPGTSGIYEQYF
>TRBD2|many|TRBJ2-7|TRBV5-5
TGTGCCAGCACCCGGACCTTTCTAGCGGGAGGCGGGAACGAGCAGTACTTC
CASTRTFLAGGGNEQYF
>NA|many|TRBJ2-2|TRBV10-3
TGTGCCATCAGTGGTGAACAGACCACCGGGGAGCTGTTTTTT
CAISGEQTTGELFF
>TRBD2|NA|TRBJ2-4|TRBV28
TGTGCCAGCAGCCTCCCGGGCGCTAGCGGATCCCAAATGGGGGACTTC
CASSLPGASGSQMGDF
>TRBD2|NA|TRBJ2-7|TRBV19
TGTGCTACCGGGAGGGGAAACTACGAGCAGTACTTC
CATGRGNYEQYF
>TRBD2|NA|TRBJ2-7|TRBV28
TGTGCCAGCAGTTTGCGCGGACTAGCTCGCTACGAGCAGTACTTC
CASSLRGLARYEQYF
>TRBD1|NA|TRBJ1-5|TRBV28
TGTGCCAGCAGTCCGGGACAGGGGGCACAGCCCCAGCATTTT
CASSPGQGAQPQHF
>NA|few|TRBJ2-4|TRBV7-2
TGTGCCAGCAGCTTAGAATCGGCTCTAGCCAAAAACATTCAGTACTTC
CASSLESALAKNIQYF
>NA|few|TRBJ1-2|TRBV5-5
TGTGCCAGCAGCTTGGACGAGTCAGGGAGCAGCTATGGCTACACCTTC
CASSLDESGSSYGYTF
>NA|once|TRBJ2-3|TRBV7-3
TGTGCCAGCAGTCCCTTTGGGATTGTTTCCGATACGCAGTATTTT
CASSPFGIVSDTQYF
>NA|NA|TRBJ2-3|TRBV5-1
TGCGCCAGCAGCTTGGGGCCGGGGAGCACAGATACGCAGTATTTT
CASSLGPGSTDTQYF
>NA|NA|TRBJ2-7|TRBV30
TGTGCCTGGAGCATCGGACAATACGAGCAGTACTTC
CAWSIGQYEQYF
>TRBD2|NA|TRBJ2-7|TRBV6-5
TGTGCCAGCAGTCCTAGCGGGAGTGTCACCGAGCAGTACTTC
CASSPSGSVTEQYF
>NA|NA|TRBJ2-2|TRBV6-1
TGTGCCAGCAGAGCCGACAGAAACACCGGGGAGCTGTTTTTT
CASRADRNTGELFF
>NA|few|TRBJ1-4|TRBV28
TGTGCCAGCAGTTGGACAGTCGGTAATGAAAAACTGTTTTTT
CASSWTVGNEKLFF
>NA|NA|TRBJ2-7|TRBV7-9
TGTGCCAGCAGCGGACAACAGGAGCACGAGCAGTACTTC
CASSGQQEHEQYF
>TRBD2|NA|TRBJ2-1|TRBV28
TGTGCCAGCAGTCCCACCCGTTTAGCGGGAGGCTACAATGAGCAGTTCTTC
CASSPTRLAGGYNEQFF
>TRBD1|NA|TRBJ2-1|TRBV7-3
TGTGCCAGCAGCTTCATCGGGACAGGGTACAATGAGCAGTTCTTC
CASSFIGTGYNEQFF
>NA|once|TRBJ2-6|TRBV23-1
TGCGCCAGCAGTCCGGCGAACCGGTGGGGGGCCAACGTCCTGACTTTC
CASSPANRWGANVLTF
>TRBD2|NA|TRBJ2-1|TRBV5-6
TGTGCCAGCAGCTTGGTAGCGGGAGGAACCTACAATGAGCAGTTCTTC
CASSLVAGGTYNEQFF
>NA|NA|TRBJ1-1|TRBV11-2
TGTGCCAGCAGCCTCCAGGGCGACACTGAAGCTTTCTTT
CASSLQGDTEAFF
>NA|NA|TRBJ2-7|TRBV19
TGTGCCAGTAGTATGACGGCGGGAACCTACGAGCAGTACTTC
CASSMTAGTYEQYF
>NA|NA|TRBJ1-1|TRBV5-1
TGCGCCAGCAGCCCTAGGACGGCCACTGAAGCTTTCTTT
CASSPRTATEAFF
>TRBD2|few|TRBJ2-4|TRBV5-4
TGTGCCAGCAGCTCGGGACTAGCGAAAGAAGCCAAAAACATTCAGTACTTC
CASSSGLAKEAKNIQYF
>NA|once|TRBJ2-3|TRBV2
TGTGCCAGCAGTGAACAACGGACACCAACCGATACGCAGTATTTT
CASSEQRTPTDTQYF
>TRBD1|few|TRBJ1-2|TRBV7-9
TGTGCCAGCAGCCGCGGACAGGATCCGTTAGGCTACACCTTC
CASSRGQDPLGYTF
>TRBD2|once|TRBJ2-7|TRBV7-6
TGTGCCAGCAGCTTAGGGGGGGGGTTATCCGAGCAGTACTTC
CASSLGGGLSEQYF
>NA|NA|TRBJ1-1|TRBV6-6
TGTGCCAGCAGTTACGGTGGGGGGGACACTGAAGCTTTCTTT
CASSYGGGDTEAFF
>TRBD2|NA|TRBJ2-1|TRBV11-2
TGTGCCAGCAGCTTGGATGGCTCGGGACTAGCGGCCTACAATGAGCAGTTCTTC
CASSLDGSGLAAYNEQFF
>NA|NA|TRBJ1-4|TRBV7-9
TGTGCCAGCAGCTTGAATGGTCGGGCGGGGGAAAAACTGTTTTTT
CASSLNGRAGEKLFF
>TRBD2|NA|TRBJ2-5|TRBV5-5
TGTGCCAGCAGTAGAGCCTTAGCGGGAGGGCCCCAAGAGACCCAGTACTTC
CASSRALAGGPQETQYF
>NA|NA|TRBJ2-6|TRBV29-1
TGCAGCGTTTCCTCTGGGGCCAACGTCCTGACTTTC
CSVSSGANVLTF
>NA|NA|TRBJ2-1|TRBV7-2
TGTGCCAGCAGCTTGAGAACGGGCTCACCTTACAATGAGCAGTTCTTC
CASSLRTGSPYNEQFF